The 9 T cell receptor beta chains presented below share a single source sample, sequenced in a study of blood T cells in healthy people across ages. The authors ran a second PCR of roughly 6 to 12 cycles using a sample-barcoded 5' primer and a J-beta primer mix. TCRdb reprocessed the 5' RACE reads via MiXCR and lists one record per CDR3 protein. Counted here are roughly 800,000 distinct CDR3 sequences, 25% occurring once; the ten biggest clones make up under 4%. The sample was also linked to a second study, of T cells of mothers and their children.

Sequencing was performed on blood. Source of these receptors: a boy aged 5-17 years in good health.

The chain recombines TRBV7-9 with TRBJ1-1; 7 nucleotides line up with TRBD1. The ends lost 6 bases at V and 0 bases at J; junction bases unmatched: 4. The CDR3 is made up of 14 amino acids. Germline CDR1 is SEHNR and CDR2 is FQNEAQ (reference sequence). The CDR3 protein is CASRLDRMNTEAFF. Written as DNA, the CDR3 is TGTGCCAGCAGATTGGACAGGATGAACACTGAAGCTTTCTTT.

This clonotype was detected only a few times. V gene TRBV3-1 combines with J gene TRBJ2-1, with D hard to call. Trimming stripped 4 bases from V and 0 bases from J, with 10 bases between. The CDR3 is 15 residues long. Germline values: CDR1 LGHDT, CDR2 YNNKEL (reference sequence). The CDR3 loop is CASSLSFSSYNEQFF. The CDR3 DNA is TGTGCCAGCAGCCTGAGTTTTAGCTCCTACAATGAGCAGTTCTTC.

The J gene is TRBJ2-5, the V gene TRBV6-2 or TRBV6-3; D gene uncertain. The ends were cut back, 3 bases at V and 10 bases at J, with 12 bases in the middle. Germline V gene lookup returns CDR1 MNHEY and CDR2 SVGEGT. This CDR3 is built from 12 residues. The DNA for the CDR3 is TGTGCCAGCAGTTATCCCGGACGTCTCCAGTACTTC. Translation: CASSYPGRLQYF.

The V call is TRBV2, the J call TRBJ2-4; D is unresolved. The germline gives CDR1 SNHLY, CDR2 FYNNEI. The CDR3 has 17 amino acids. Trimming stripped 1 base from V and 0 bases from J, with 13 bases between. In DNA form, the CDR3 reads TGTGCCAGCAGTGAAGTGGGGTCAGAACTAGCCAAAAACATTCAGTACTTC. It yields the protein CASSEVGSELAKNIQYF.

The V gene is TRBV19, the J gene TRBJ2-7, with TRBD2 identical over 10 bases. J was trimmed by 1 base and V by 5 bases; bases with no gene match: 11. The length of the CDR3 is 17 residues. Per germline, CDR1 LNHDA and CDR2 SQIVND (reference sequence). The DNA for the CDR3 is TGTGCCAGTAGTGCTGCCAGCGGGGGGGCCGGGTCCTACGAGCAGTACTTC. Its translation is CASSAASGGAGSYEQYF.

This chain links TRBV4-1 with TRBJ2-7, with 8 bases identical to TRBD2. The germline V gene encodes CDR1 MGHRA and CDR2 YSYEKL. J was trimmed by 0 bases and V by 0 bases; bases with no gene match: 7. This CDR3 is 17 amino acids long. CDR3 DNA sequence: TGCGCCAGCAGCCAAGAAGTTGCAGCGGGGGCCTCCTACGAGCAGTACTTC. Protein sequence: CASSQEVAAGASYEQYF.

The rearrangement uses TRBV28 and TRBJ2-1, with TRBD2 matching 11 bases. The CDR3 length is 13 residues. Germline V gene lookup returns CDR1 MDHEN and CDR2 SYDVKM. The trim removed 6 bases at V and 11 bases at J, leaving 6 bases unmatched. The DNA for the CDR3 is TGTGCCAGCAGAAAGGGACTAGCGGAGAAGCAGTTCTTC. This gives the protein CASRKGLAEKQFF.

V gene TRBV29-1 combines with J gene TRBJ1-2, with TRBD1 matching over 7 bases. The CDR3 is 13 amino acids. Germline V CDR1 and CDR2: SQVTM, ANQGSEA. J was trimmed by 6 bases and V by 4 bases; bases with no gene match: 8. The CDR3 region is CSVAFGQGDGYTF. For the CDR3, the DNA is TGCAGCGTTGCTTTCGGCCAGGGGGATGGCTACACCTTC.

The chain links TRBV6-2 or TRBV6-3 to TRBJ2-7; D call uncertain. CDR3 size: 14 residues. CDR1 is MNHEY and CDR2 is SVGEGT in the germline V gene. V was clipped by 2 bases and J by 0 bases, with 8 bases between them. The CDR3 protein is CASSYEESSYEQYF. As DNA, the CDR3 is TGTGCCAGCAGTTACGAGGAGAGCTCCTACGAGCAGTACTTC.